This T cell receptor (beta chain) was identified during a study of cytomegalovirus exposure and HLA in healthy donors. Background on the study: Membership in the Caucasian-associated ancestry cluster was found for approximately 85% of approximately 400 genotyped donors. Points from the study as a whole: DRB1 showed the most TCR associations and HLA-C the fewest in a later analysis, as rates varied by HLA locus.

Samples came from healthy bone marrow donors. A note on this clone: As yet, its antigen is unknown.

PCR was performed using 60 Vbeta and 13 Jbeta primers. Data came from immunoSEQ multiplex PCR; TCRdb stores just in-frame clones and leaves some out. This table has about 93,000 clones, approximately 80% appearing once. The CDR3 totals 19 residues. V shed 0 bases and J 4 bases; nucleotides not matched to a gene: 10. Germline CDR1 reads SGHTA; CDR2 reads FQGTGA. Input material: PBMCs. This sequence was found in a man between 50 and 59 years old in good health and CMV-seronegative. The J gene is TRBJ2-1, the V gene TRBV7-3; TRBD2 matches 12 bases. CDR3 in DNA: TGTGCCAGCAGCTTAACGACTAGCGGGAGCAGTCGGGTATACAATGAGCAGTTCTTC. This codes for CASSLTTSGSSRVYNEQFF.